This is a list of T cell receptor beta chains from one sample in a study of TIL therapy for anti-PD-1-resistant metastatic lung cancer. Method: immunoSEQ multiplex PCR; TCRdb's copy keeps in-frame clones and lacks some. The repertoire holds approximately 47,000 clones, with 86% as singletons. Sequencing used blood, obtained at baseline. The source of these receptors is a person between 30 and 80 years old with non-small cell lung cancer. CDR3s include the opening cysteine and the closing phenylalanine or tryptophan. D genes are given only for firm matches. A clone size is listed for some rows: how often the clone was seen (once, few, many), or a class if it is expanded.

v_call: TRBV11-2; clone_size: once; d_call: .; j_call: TRBJ1-6; cdr3_aa: CASSLAGAYNSPLHF; cdr3_nt: TGTGCCAGCAGCTTAGCAGGAGCCTATAATTCACCCCTCCACTTT
v_call: TRBV2; clone_size: .; d_call: TRBD1; j_call: TRBJ2-1; cdr3_aa: CASSEAWTGPPNEQFF; cdr3_nt: TGTGCCAGCAGTGAAGCTTGGACAGGCCCCCCAAATGAGCAGTTCTTC
v_call: TRBV29-1; clone_size: once; d_call: .; j_call: TRBJ2-7; cdr3_aa: CSVEVHYEQYF; cdr3_nt: TGCAGCGTTGAAGTTCACTACGAGCAGTACTTC
v_call: TRBV20-1; clone_size: once; d_call: TRBD2; j_call: TRBJ2-1; cdr3_aa: CRTGGYNEQFF; cdr3_nt: TGCAGGACCGGGGGGTACAATGAGCAGTTCTTC
v_call: TRBV5-6; clone_size: .; d_call: .; j_call: TRBJ2-3; cdr3_aa: CASSLGGADTQYF; cdr3_nt: TGTGCCAGCAGCTTGGGGGGGGCAGATACGCAGTATTTT
v_call: TRBV12-3/TRBV12-4; clone_size: .; d_call: .; j_call: TRBJ2-7; cdr3_aa: CASSATYEQYF; cdr3_nt: TGTGCCAGCAGTGCCACCTACGAGCAGTACTTC
v_call: TRBV29-1; clone_size: .; d_call: TRBD1; j_call: TRBJ1-1; cdr3_aa: CSVGDREAFF; cdr3_nt: TGCAGCGTAGGTGACAGGGAGGCTTTCTTT
v_call: TRBV6-5; clone_size: .; d_call: TRBD2; j_call: TRBJ2-5; cdr3_aa: CASRRGGWETQYF; cdr3_nt: TGTGCCAGCCGCCGGGGGGGTTGGGAGACCCAGTACTTC
v_call: TRBV5-1; clone_size: .; d_call: .; j_call: TRBJ2-3; cdr3_aa: CASSLAAGTQTDTQYF; cdr3_nt: TGCGCCAGCAGCTTGGCCGCCGGGACCCAAACAGATACGCAGTATTTT
v_call: TRBV7-2; clone_size: .; d_call: .; j_call: TRBJ2-5; cdr3_aa: CASSLAGRETQYF; cdr3_nt: TGTGCCAGCAGCTTAGCGGGGCGGGAGACCCAGTACTTC
v_call: TRBV19; clone_size: .; d_call: .; j_call: TRBJ1-6; cdr3_aa: CASSADSPLHF; cdr3_nt: TGTGCCAGTAGTGCCGATTCACCCCTCCACTTT
v_call: TRBV27; clone_size: .; d_call: TRBD1; j_call: TRBJ2-7; cdr3_aa: CATSDRAGEQYF; cdr3_nt: TGTGCCACCTCGGACAGGGCGGGAGAGCAGTACTTC
v_call: TRBV10-3; clone_size: .; d_call: .; j_call: TRBJ2-3; cdr3_aa: CATALGVDTQYF; cdr3_nt: TGTGCCACGGCGCTGGGGGTAGATACGCAGTATTTT
v_call: TRBV28; clone_size: .; d_call: .; j_call: TRBJ1-1; cdr3_aa: CASSSPYVGRTEAFF; cdr3_nt: TGTGCCAGCAGTTCGCCCTATGTTGGTCGGACTGAAGCTTTCTTT
v_call: TRBV19; clone_size: .; d_call: TRBD1; j_call: TRBJ1-5; cdr3_aa: CATPLQGPRAEPQHF; cdr3_nt: TGTGCCACCCCTTTACAGGGGCCCCGCGCGGAGCCCCAGCATTTT
v_call: TRBV7-2; clone_size: .; d_call: .; j_call: TRBJ2-5; cdr3_aa: CASTPGSTEQETQYF; cdr3_nt: TGTGCCAGCACCCCAGGCTCGACAGAGCAAGAGACCCAGTACTTC
v_call: TRBV18; clone_size: once; d_call: .; j_call: TRBJ1-6; cdr3_aa: CASSPIRGGDTPLHF; cdr3_nt: TGTGCCAGCTCACCAATAAGGGGTGGAGACACACCCCTCCACTTT
v_call: TRBV4-3; clone_size: .; d_call: TRBD1; j_call: TRBJ1-6; cdr3_aa: CASSQDRGQRNSPLHF; cdr3_nt: TGCGCCAGCAGCCAAGATCGGGGACAGCGAAATTCACCCCTCCACTTT
v_call: TRBV10-1; clone_size: .; d_call: .; j_call: TRBJ2-7; cdr3_aa: CAKQDTAYEQYF; cdr3_nt: TGCGCCAAACAGGACACGGCCTACGAGCAGTACTTC
v_call: TRBV5-6; clone_size: .; d_call: .; j_call: TRBJ1-6; cdr3_aa: CASSSGHLSPLHF; cdr3_nt: TGTGCCAGCAGCTCGGGACATCTTTCACCCCTCCACTTT
v_call: TRBV9; clone_size: .; d_call: .; j_call: TRBJ2-3; cdr3_aa: CASTLAPNGADTQYF; cdr3_nt: TGTGCCAGCACCCTAGCGCCCAACGGCGCAGATACGCAGTATTTT
v_call: TRBV19; clone_size: .; d_call: TRBD1; j_call: TRBJ2-4; cdr3_aa: CASSPGTGGGFAKNIQYF; cdr3_nt: TGTGCCAGTAGTCCCGGGACAGGGGGGGGTTTCGCCAAAAACATTCAGTACTTC
v_call: TRBV6-5; clone_size: .; d_call: .; j_call: TRBJ2-5; cdr3_aa: CASSYGHGRVGETQYF; cdr3_nt: TGTGCCAGCAGTTACGGGCATGGCAGGGTCGGCGAGACCCAGTACTTC
v_call: TRBV18; clone_size: .; d_call: .; j_call: TRBJ1-5; cdr3_aa: CASSPEMDQPQHF; cdr3_nt: TGTGCCAGCTCACCAGAAATGGATCAGCCCCAGCATTTT
v_call: TRBV30; clone_size: once; d_call: .; j_call: TRBJ1-3; cdr3_aa: CAWSVPPSGNTIYF; cdr3_nt: TGTGCCTGGAGTGTACCCCCGTCTGGAAACACCATATATTTT
v_call: TRBV12-3/TRBV12-4; clone_size: once; d_call: .; j_call: TRBJ2-2; cdr3_aa: CATPFPQTGELFF; cdr3_nt: TGTGCCACCCCCTTCCCACAGACCGGGGAGCTGTTTTTT
v_call: TRBV5-1; clone_size: .; d_call: .; j_call: TRBJ1-6; cdr3_aa: CASSLRMGGAESPLHF; cdr3_nt: TGCGCCAGCAGCCTCCGAATGGGGGGGGCCGAATCACCCCTCCACTTT
v_call: TRBV27; clone_size: once; d_call: .; j_call: TRBJ1-4; cdr3_aa: CASSLRGRSNEKLFF; cdr3_nt: TGTGCCAGCAGTTTAAGGGGACGCTCTAATGAAAAACTGTTTTTT
v_call: TRBV19; clone_size: few; d_call: TRBD1; j_call: TRBJ1-5; cdr3_aa: CASRPGTGAPGSNQPQHF; cdr3_nt: TGTGCCAGTAGACCCGGGACAGGGGCGCCTGGAAGCAATCAGCCCCAGCATTTT
v_call: TRBV18; clone_size: .; d_call: .; j_call: TRBJ1-6; cdr3_aa: CASSPGEALHF; cdr3_nt: TGTGCCAGCTCACCCGGGGAGGCCCTCCACTTT
v_call: TRBV27; clone_size: .; d_call: TRBD2; j_call: TRBJ2-1; cdr3_aa: CASSFTASGGAYNEQFF; cdr3_nt: TGTGCCAGCAGTTTCACGGCTAGCGGGGGGGCCTACAATGAGCAGTTCTTC
v_call: TRBV6-5; clone_size: .; d_call: TRBD1; j_call: TRBJ2-6; cdr3_aa: CASSPQGSGANVLTF; cdr3_nt: TGTGCCAGCAGTCCACAGGGGTCTGGGGCCAACGTCCTGACTTTC
v_call: TRBV18; clone_size: .; d_call: TRBD2; j_call: TRBJ2-2; cdr3_aa: CASSPLAVNTGELFF; cdr3_nt: TGTGCCAGCTCCCCCCTAGCGGTGAACACCGGGGAGCTGTTTTTT